What follows are 8 T cell receptor beta chains derived from one specimen sequenced in a study of T-cell memory formation after mild COVID-19. TCRdb re-derived calls from the 5' RACE reads in MiXCR, one entry per CDR3 protein. Of 350,000 to 400,000 distinct CDR3 sequences in the sample, around 15% were seen once. Sequences were obtained from PBMCs or a T cell subset sorted from them (not recorded which). The receptors were gathered from a man aged 18 to 29 who had mild COVID-19 (a few samples of this study predate the infection). Cell type and time point are not known.

The chain carries TRBV7-2 and TRBJ1-5, with D possibly TRBD1 on 6 matching bases. The CDR3 is 17 residues long. Germline CDR1 reads SGHTA; CDR2 reads FQGNSA. V was pared by 5 bases and J by 0 bases, with 17 bases between. For the CDR3, the DNA is TGTGCCAGCAGCCCGCAACCGGGACACCTTAGCAATCAGCCCCAGCATTTT. Translation gives CASSPQPGHLSNQPQHF.

This clonotype occurred a few times. The chain couples TRBV7-9 to TRBJ2-2; TRBD2 agrees at 10 bases. This CDR3 is built from 18 residues. V shed 5 bases, J shed 4 bases, and the junction held 13 bases outside the gene matches. The germline V gene encodes CDR1 SEHNR and CDR2 FQNEAQ (reference sequence). In DNA form, the CDR3 reads TGTGCCAGCAGCGCCCGGACTAGCGGAGGCGTAGGCACCGGGGAGCTGTTTTTT. This translates into CASSARTSGGVGTGELFF.

This clonotype was seen ten or more times. The chain is built from TRBV28 and TRBJ1-5; 7 bases agree with TRBD1. Trimming at V came to 5 bases and at J to 6 bases, leaving 13 bases not matched to a gene. This CDR3 spans 16 amino acids. Germline V gene lookup returns CDR1 MDHEN and CDR2 SYDVKM. The CDR3 is CASSPVTGVGPQPQHF. CDR3 bases: TGTGCCAGCAGTCCCGTAACAGGGGTAGGCCCTCAGCCCCAGCATTTT.

The chain employs TRBV12-3 or TRBV12-4 and TRBJ1-1; D not certain. The V end lost 5 bases, the J end lost 6 bases, and 16 bases lay between the germline ends. The CDR3 has 14 residues. The CDR3 here is CASSPDGDTAEAFF. The CDR3 DNA reads as TGTGCCAGCAGTCCCGACGGGGATACGGCTGAAGCTTTCTTT.

This clonotype was picked up a small number of times. The chain recombines TRBV20-1 with TRBJ1-5; the D is unclear. Trimming removed 3 bases from V and 3 bases from J, with 6 bases in between. The germline CDR1 and CDR2 sequences are DFQATT and SNEGSKA (reference sequence). CDR3 size: 12 residues. CDR3 DNA: TGCAGTGCTAGGAACCTCAATCAGCCCCAGCATTTT. This gives the protein CSARNLNQPQHF.

The chain combines TRBV9 with TRBJ1-1; a possible D gene is TRBD1 (6 bases). The V end lost 0 bases, the J end lost 4 bases, and 10 bases lay between the germline ends. There are 14 residues in the CDR3. Germline values: CDR1 SGDLS, CDR2 YYNGEE. In DNA, the CDR3 is TGTGCCAGCAGCGTAGGAGGGGGAGGCACTGAAGCTTTCTTT. Residues: CASSVGGGGTEAFF.

J is TRBJ1-6 and V is TRBV5-1; D is undetermined. V was shortened by 3 bases and J by 10 bases, with 20 bases between the two germline ends. From germline, CDR1 is SGHRS and CDR2 YFSETQ. CDR3 size: 16 residues. CDR3 in amino acids: CASSYLGSLPGSPLHF. Written as DNA, the CDR3 is TGCGCCAGCAGCTACCTCGGGTCCCTGCCTGGGTCACCCCTCCACTTT.

CDR3: CASSVRQGGSPLHF. Written as DNA, the CDR3 is TGTGCCAGCAGCGTGAGACAGGGGGGTTCACCCCTCCACTTT. The J gene is TRBJ1-6, the V gene TRBV9; 9 positions match TRBD1. CDR1 SGDLS and CDR2 YYNGEE come from the germline V gene. The CDR3 runs to 14 residues. The V and J ends lost 2 bases and 9 bases, in that order; junction bases with no gene match: 3. Filled out from reference TRBV9 and TRBJ1-6, the complete variable domain reads DSGVTQTPKHLITATGQRVTLRCSPRSGDLSVYWYQQSLDQGLQFLIQYYNGEERAKGNILERFSAQQFPDLHSELNLSSLELGDSALYFCASSVRQGGSPLHFGNGTRLTVT.